The 8 T cell receptor beta chains in this list originate from one sample, sequenced in a study of T-cell reconstitution after alpha-beta-depleted transplantation in children. Unique molecular identifiers were incorporated into the prepared TCRbeta library. TCRdb independently ran MiXCR on the PCR reads; one entry per CDR3 protein. This sample has about 610,000 distinct CDR3 sequences; about 10% occur once, and the top ten carry roughly 4%. The sequences come from PBMCs from the stem cell graft donor, collected from the stem cell graft. The receptors come from a human donor who donated a stem cell graft to a child with acute myeloid leukemia.

This clonotype was seen only a few times. This sequence joins TRBV7-6 and TRBJ2-5, with TRBD1 identical over 8 bases. The CDR3 has 14 amino acids. J lost 1 base, V lost 5 bases, and 3 bases had no gene match. Germline V gene sequence: CDR1 SGHVS, CDR2 FNYEAQ. The CDR3: CASSRTGGQETQYF. The CDR3 DNA reads TGTGCCAGCAGCCGAACAGGGGGCCAAGAGACCCAGTACTTC. Full variable domain (outside the CDR3, taken from reference TRBV7-6 and TRBJ2-5): GAGVSQSPRYKVTKRGQDVALRCDPISGHVSLYWYRQALGQGPEFLTYFNYEAQQDKSGLPNDRFSAERPEGSISTLTIQRTEQRDSAMYRCASSRTGGQETQYFGPGTRLLVL.

The V and J genes are TRBV7-2 and TRBJ2-5; D could derive from TRBD1 or TRBD2 (7 bases each). Looked up from germline, CDR1 is SGHTA and CDR2 is FQGNSA. The CDR3 runs to 16 residues. V was trimmed by 4 bases and J by 3 bases, leaving 18 bases between them. Written as DNA, the CDR3 is TGTGCCAGCAGCTACAGGGGCGGGAGAGTGGAAGAGACCCAGTACTTC. Protein product: CASSYRGGRVEETQYF.

This clonotype appeared a few times. The chain links TRBV29-1 to TRBJ2-1, with unresolved D. V lost 4 bases, J lost 8 bases, and 15 bases lay in between. Germline CDR1 SQVTM, CDR2 ANQGSEA. This CDR3 is built from 13 residues. CDR3 nucleotides: TGCAGCGTTGTCCGCCAGATTGGAGATGAGCAGTTCTTC. Its protein is CSVVRQIGDEQFF.

Many counts were recorded for this clonotype. V and J are TRBV20-1 and TRBJ2-1, with D maybe TRBD2 (5 bases). CDR1 and CDR2 (germline): DFQATT, SNEGSKA (reference sequence). The length of the CDR3 is 13 residues. With 2 bases removed from V and 5 bases from J, the gap between germline ends came to 10 bases. The CDR3 DNA reads TGCAGTGCTAGACGACTACCCAACAATGAGCAGTTCTTC. Protein sequence: CSARRLPNNEQFF.

This clonotype was picked up many times. V gene TRBV10-2 combines with J gene TRBJ2-3, with 8 bases matching TRBD2. In germline, CDR1 is WSHSY, CDR2 SAAADI. V shed 6 bases and J 4 bases; nucleotides not matched to a gene: 6. This CDR3 comprises 14 residues. The CDR3 is CASRRGLEADTQYF. In DNA form, the CDR3 reads TGCGCCAGCAGACGGGGACTAGAGGCAGATACGCAGTATTTT.

In its sample, this clonotype was seen many times. CDR3 sequence: CSASREETQYF. CDR3 bases: TGCAGTGCTAGCAGGGAAGAGACCCAGTACTTC. The chain couples TRBV20-1 to TRBJ2-5, with D perhaps matching TRBD1 (5 bases). CDR3 length: 11 amino acids. The germline V and J ends were trimmed by 3 bases and 3 bases, with 5 bases remaining between them. Germline-derived CDR1 and CDR2 are DFQATT and SNEGSKA (reference sequence).

This clonotype rates as medium-sized. The V and J genes are TRBV20-1 and TRBJ2-1; no firm D call. CDR3 length equals 15 residues. Per germline, CDR1 DFQATT and CDR2 SNEGSKA (reference sequence). V was clipped by 3 bases and J by 0 bases, with 12 bases between them. DNA of the CDR3: TGCAGTGCTAGTGGCGTCTCGGTCTCCTACAATGAGCAGTTCTTC. This gives the protein CSASGVSVSYNEQFF.

The chain couples TRBV20-1 to TRBJ2-1; tentatively, D is TRBD1 or TRBD2 (7 bases each). Trimming removed 6 bases from V and 5 bases from J, with 23 bases in between. The CDR3 covers 16 residues. Germline lookup yields CDR1 DFQATT and CDR2 SNEGSKA (reference sequence). In nucleotides, the CDR3 is TGCAGTGCCCGCGGTTTCAGGGGGGGTACACACAATGAGCAGTTCTTC. Its protein product is CSARGFRGGTHNEQFF.